A single sample gave rise to the 12 T cell receptor beta chains below, sequenced in a study of OX40 agonist ivuxolimab in advanced cancers. Only in-frame clones appear in the TCRdb table, and some are missing; sequencing was by immunoSEQ multiplex PCR. The table shows approximately 60,000 clones, with about 94% occurring only once. Source: CD4+ or CD8+ T cells sorted from blood, taken in a trial of the OX40 agonist ivuxolimab. These receptors were obtained from an adult with an advanced solid tumor such as melanoma, head and neck, liver or kidney cancer.

The chain carries TRBV9 and TRBJ2-2; D is perhaps TRBD1 or TRBD2 (5 bases each). The CDR3 covers 13 residues. V dropped 4 bases and J dropped 6 bases, with 10 bases sitting between them. CDR1 is SGDLS, CDR2 YYNGEE, per germline. The CDR3 sequence is CASSSGTPGELFF. The CDR3 DNA reads TGTGCCAGCAGCTCGGGGACCCCCGGGGAGCTGTTTTTT.

This clone was counted a few times. The chain combines TRBV27 with TRBJ2-2; TRBD1 might be the D (5 bases). Germline V CDR1 and CDR2: MNHEY, SMNVEV (reference sequence). CDR3 length: 14 residues. With 3 bases removed from V and 6 bases from J, the gap between germline ends came to 11 bases. CDR3 nucleotides: TGTGCCAGCAGTTTGCCGACAGACGCCGGGGAGCTGTTTTTT. Protein: CASSLPTDAGELFF.

This chain uses TRBV7-9 with TRBJ1-4; D unresolved. Trimming stripped 5 bases from V and 6 bases from J, with 4 bases between. This CDR3 region has 11 residues. Germline V gene data show CDR1 as SEHNR and CDR2 as FQNEAQ (reference sequence). CDR3 sequence: CASSLDEKLFF. The DNA of the CDR3 is TGTGCCAGCAGCCTAGATGAAAAACTGTTTTTT.

V gene TRBV20-1 combines with J gene TRBJ2-7, with TRBD2 as a possible D gene (6 bases). V dropped 2 bases and J dropped 7 bases, with 9 bases sitting between them. This CDR3 spans 11 amino acids. From germline, CDR1 is DFQATT and CDR2 SNEGSKA (reference sequence). The CDR3: CSARLAREQYF. The CDR3 DNA is TGCAGTGCTAGACTAGCGAGGGAGCAGTACTTC.

The rearrangement uses TRBV7-3 and TRBJ2-7; D is undetermined. V lost 5 bases and J lost 5, with 13 bases in between. CDR1 and CDR2 from the germline V gene are SGHTA and FQGTGA. The CDR3 is 13 amino acids. This CDR3 reads CASSHLVGHEQYF. DNA for the CDR3: TGTGCCAGCAGCCACTTAGTAGGACACGAGCAGTACTTC.

V gene TRBV6-1 combines with J gene TRBJ2-7; D tentatively reads TRBD1 or TRBD2 (5 bases each). Germline-derived CDR1 and CDR2 are MNHNS and SASEGT. The length of the CDR3 is 15 residues. Trimming left V 7 bases short and J 2 bases short, with 18 bases between. This CDR3 is CASINLGDGAYEQYF. The CDR3 nucleotides read TGTGCCAGCATCAATTTAGGGGACGGGGCCTACGAGCAGTACTTC.

The genes are TRBV14 and TRBJ1-1; D is unresolved. Germline lookup yields CDR1 SGHDN and CDR2 FVKESK. Trimming removed 5 bases at V and 1 base at J, with 11 bases between. The CDR3 has 14 amino acids. The CDR3 here is CASSAWRQNTEAFF. The DNA of the CDR3 is TGTGCCAGCAGCGCTTGGCGACAGAACACTGAAGCTTTCTTT.

V and J are TRBV28 and TRBJ2-1; a weak D match, TRBD1 (6 bases). The CDR3 runs to 15 residues. V shed 1 base and J shed 5 bases, with 12 bases lying between them. Germline values: CDR1 MDHEN, CDR2 SYDVKM. The CDR3 DNA is TGTGCCAGCAGTTTATCCAGGGGTGGGGACAATGAGCAGTTCTTC. It codes for CASSLSRGGDNEQFF.

The chain uses TRBV6-5 and TRBJ1-1, with D unresolved. The CDR3 loop spans 14 amino acids. V lost 4 bases and J 4 bases, leaving 13 bases between the germline ends. In germline, CDR1 is MNHEY, CDR2 SVGAGI. The CDR3 nucleotides read TGTGCCAGCAGTTGGTCCGGGGAGGGCACTGAAGCTTTCTTT. Protein product: CASSWSGEGTEAFF.

The V call is TRBV4-3, the J call TRBJ2-7, with D maybe TRBD1 (5 bases). CDR3 length: 14 residues. Per the germline V gene, CDR1 is LGHNA and CDR2 is YSLEER. V was shortened by 4 bases and J by 2 bases, with 12 bases between the two germline ends. The CDR3 DNA reads TGCGCCAGCAGCCCTGACGACAGAACCTACGAGCAGTACTTC. Translation: CASSPDDRTYEQYF.

The chain links TRBV11-2 to TRBJ2-1; D gene unclear. Germline loops: CDR1 SGHAT, CDR2 FQNNGV. This CDR3 contains 11 residues. The V gene lost 3 bases and the J gene lost 9 bases, with 6 bases spanning the gap. The DNA for the CDR3 is TGTGCCAGCAGCTTTGGCGCTGAGCAGTTCTTC. This codes for CASSFGAEQFF.

V gene TRBV6-1 combines with J gene TRBJ2-1; 11 bases match TRBD2. Germline-derived CDR1 and CDR2 are MNHNS and SASEGT. V lost 5 bases, J lost 6 bases, and 6 bases stayed unmatched. The CDR3 extends over 15 amino acids. The CDR3 reads CASSPVAGGSNEQFF. CDR3 DNA sequence: TGTGCCAGCAGTCCAGTAGCGGGAGGGAGCAATGAGCAGTTCTTC.